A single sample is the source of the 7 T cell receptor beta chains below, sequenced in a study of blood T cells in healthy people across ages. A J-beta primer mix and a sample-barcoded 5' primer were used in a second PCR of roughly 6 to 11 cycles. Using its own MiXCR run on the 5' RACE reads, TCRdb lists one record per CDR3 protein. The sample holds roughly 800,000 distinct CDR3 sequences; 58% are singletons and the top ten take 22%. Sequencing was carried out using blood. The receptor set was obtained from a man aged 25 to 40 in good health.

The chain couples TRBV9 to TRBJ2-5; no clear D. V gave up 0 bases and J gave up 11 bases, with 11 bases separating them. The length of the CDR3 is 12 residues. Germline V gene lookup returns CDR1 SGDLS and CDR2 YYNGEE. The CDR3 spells CASSVGPGEQYF. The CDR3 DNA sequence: TGTGCCAGCAGCGTAGGTCCCGGAGAGCAGTACTTC.

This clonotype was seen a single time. The CDR3 spells CASSFSSGPREQYF. The CDR3 DNA reads TGTGCCAGCAGCTTCTCCTCAGGGCCCAGGGAGCAGTACTTC. The V call is TRBV11-2, the J call TRBJ2-4; D assignment may be TRBD1 or TRBD2 (5 bases each). CDR1 and CDR2 from the germline V gene are SGHAT and FQNNGV. Deletions cut 3 bases from V and 13 bases from J, with 19 bases between. CDR3 size: 14 residues.

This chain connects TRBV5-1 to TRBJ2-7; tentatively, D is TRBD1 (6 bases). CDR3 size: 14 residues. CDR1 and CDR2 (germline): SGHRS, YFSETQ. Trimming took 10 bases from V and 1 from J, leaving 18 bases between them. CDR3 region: CAPPGVARSYEQYF. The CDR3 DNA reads TGCGCCCCCCCAGGGGTAGCGAGGTCCTACGAGCAGTACTTC.

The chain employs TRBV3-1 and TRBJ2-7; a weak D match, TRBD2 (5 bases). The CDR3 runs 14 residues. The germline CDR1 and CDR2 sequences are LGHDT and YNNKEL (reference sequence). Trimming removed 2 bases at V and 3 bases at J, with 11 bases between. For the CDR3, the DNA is TGTGCCAGCAGCCAAACCCTCGGGGTCTACGAGCAGTACTTC. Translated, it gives CASSQTLGVYEQYF.

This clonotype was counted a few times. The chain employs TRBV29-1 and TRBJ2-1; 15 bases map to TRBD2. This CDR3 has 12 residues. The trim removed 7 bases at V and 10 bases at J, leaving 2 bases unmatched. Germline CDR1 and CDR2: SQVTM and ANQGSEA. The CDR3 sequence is CSGTSGGAEQFF. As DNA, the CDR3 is TGCAGCGGGACTAGCGGGGGGGCGGAGCAGTTCTTC.

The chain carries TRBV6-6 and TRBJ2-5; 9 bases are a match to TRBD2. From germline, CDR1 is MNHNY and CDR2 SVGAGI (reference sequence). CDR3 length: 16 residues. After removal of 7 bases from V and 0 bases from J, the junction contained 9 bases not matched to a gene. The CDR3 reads CASTGSAGGYQETQYF. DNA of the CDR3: TGTGCCAGCACGGGGTCGGCGGGGGGGTACCAAGAGACCCAGTACTTC.

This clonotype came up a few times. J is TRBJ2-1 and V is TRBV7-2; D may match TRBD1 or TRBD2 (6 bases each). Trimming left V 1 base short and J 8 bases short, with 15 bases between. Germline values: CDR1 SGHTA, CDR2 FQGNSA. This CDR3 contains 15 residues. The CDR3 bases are TGTGCCAGCAGCTTAGGGGGGGCTCTTTTCGATGAGCAGTTCTTC. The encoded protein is CASSLGGALFDEQFF.